These 16 T cell receptor beta chains were sequenced from one sample in a study of CD8+CD57+ T cells in acquired aplastic anemia. Template material for TCR beta VDJ and CDR3 profiling consisted of genomic DNA. TCRdb used MiXCR to reprocess the reads, holding one entry per CDR3 protein. This sample has some 170,000 distinct CDR3 sequences, with less than 65% found just once. Patients selected for sequencing had displayed CD8+CD57+ cell expansion by flow cytometry. The source material was sorted CD4+, CD8+, or CD8+CD57+ T cells (not recorded which) from PBMCs. The source of these receptors is a human donor with aplastic anemia.

The chain links TRBV7-2 to TRBJ2-3; perhaps D is TRBD1 or TRBD2 (5 bases each). The V gene lost 3 bases and the J gene lost 3 bases, with 10 bases spanning the gap. Germline lookup yields CDR1 SGHTA and CDR2 FQGNSA. This CDR3 comprises 14 residues. CDR3 protein: CASSFGGFTDTQYF. Written as DNA, the CDR3 is TGTGCCAGCAGCTTTGGGGGTTTTACAGATACGCAGTATTTT.

V gene TRBV20-1 combines with J gene TRBJ1-5; D perhaps matches TRBD1 (6 bases). The length of the CDR3 is 15 residues. The V end lost 1 base, the J end lost 6 bases, and 16 bases lay between the germline ends. The germline V gene has CDR1 DFQATT and CDR2 SNEGSKA (reference sequence). In nucleotides, the CDR3 is TGCAGTGCTAGAGGTGCGTCGGGGGCAGGTCAGCCCCAGCATTTT. It is translated as CSARGASGAGQPQHF.

This chain connects TRBV2 to TRBJ1-5, with TRBD1 identical over 9 bases. The CDR3 runs 15 residues. Looked up from germline, CDR1 is SNHLY and CDR2 is FYNNEI. With 5 bases clipped from V and 4 bases from J, the junction kept 6 bases outside the gene matches. The CDR3 DNA reads TGTGCCAGCAGTTTACTGGACAGGGGAAATCAGCCCCAGCATTTT. Its protein product is CASSLLDRGNQPQHF.

The rearrangement uses TRBV14 and TRBJ2-1; TRBD2 matches 10 bases. Germline lookup yields CDR1 SGHDN and CDR2 FVKESK. The CDR3 length is 18 residues. The V segment lost 1 base and the J segment 2 bases; nucleotides outside the gene matches: 8. The CDR3 DNA follows: TGTGCCAGCAGCCAAGTGGCGAGAGCGGGGGGGCCCTACAATGAGCAGTTCTTC. This translates into CASSQVARAGGPYNEQFF.

The chain recombines TRBV20-1 with TRBJ2-1; D gene unclear. Germline loops: CDR1 DFQATT, CDR2 SNEGSKA (reference sequence). V was cut by 3 bases and J by 9 bases, with 12 bases left in between. This CDR3 has 12 residues. CDR3 sequence: CSARKTTIEQFF. For the CDR3, the DNA is TGCAGTGCTAGGAAAACAACAATTGAGCAGTTCTTC.

J is TRBJ2-7 and V is TRBV29-1; D is unresolved. The V gene's germline CDR1 is SQVTM and CDR2 ANQGSEA. The CDR3 loop spans 12 amino acids. V lost 7 bases to trimming and J lost 6 bases, with 16 bases between them. Here the CDR3 DNA reads TGCAGCGGCCGGGTAGGGCTGGGCGAGCAGTACTTC. It is translated as CSGRVGLGEQYF.

This clonotype came up many times. The chain uses TRBV4-1 and TRBJ1-1; D gene ambiguous. The CDR3 length is 15 residues. Trimming removed 4 bases at V and 6 bases at J, with 18 bases between. The germline CDR1 and CDR2 sequences are MGHRA and YSYEKL. CDR3: CASSLGDPGWPEAFF. The DNA for the CDR3 is TGCGCCAGCAGCCTTGGCGATCCCGGATGGCCTGAAGCTTTCTTT.

The chain is built from TRBV7-2 and TRBJ2-7; no definite D call. V was clipped by 4 bases and J by 3 bases, with 7 bases between them. The CDR3 is made up of 12 amino acids. CDR1 SGHTA and CDR2 FQGNSA come from the germline V gene. As DNA, the CDR3 is TGTGCCAGCAGCTCCCTGGGCTACGAGCAGTACTTC. It encodes CASSSLGYEQYF.

In its sample, this clonotype was seen once. The chain carries TRBV6-5 and TRBJ2-3, with D maybe TRBD2 (6 bases). The CDR3 consists of 15 residues. The germline CDR1 and CDR2 sequences are MNHEY and SVGAGI. V lost 1 base to trimming and J lost 6 bases, with 14 bases between them. The CDR3 DNA sequence: TGTGCCAGCAGTTACTATGGGACTCTAGGTGATACGCAGTATTTT. This codes for CASSYYGTLGDTQYF.

This CDR3 is CASSLLSGGANNEQFF. For the CDR3, the DNA is TGCGCCAGCAGCCTCCTTAGCGGGGGGGCCAACAATGAGCAGTTCTTC. The genes are TRBV4-1 and TRBJ2-1, with TRBD2 identical over 11 bases. The CDR3 consists of 16 residues. Germline lookup yields CDR1 MGHRA and CDR2 YSYEKL. The V and J ends lost 4 bases and 5 bases, in that order; junction bases with no gene match: 7.

The chain couples TRBV13 to TRBJ2-5, with 10 bases matching TRBD2. CDR1 is PRHDT, CDR2 FYEKMQ, per germline (reference sequence). The CDR3 consists of 16 residues. V gave up 4 bases and J gave up 6 bases; unmatched junction bases: 11. The CDR3 nucleotides read TGTGCCAGCAGCTCCTTCCGAGCGGGGGGGCTTAAGACCCAGTACTTC. It encodes CASSSFRAGGLKTQYF.

This clonotype was detected many times. The rearrangement links TRBV6-5 to TRBJ2-7; a possible D gene is TRBD1 (5 bases). Trimming took off 5 bases at V and 2 bases at J, with 16 bases between the two ends. This CDR3 contains 15 residues. CDR1 and CDR2 from the germline V gene are MNHEY and SVGAGI. The CDR3 loop reads CASSEGQGMAYEQYF. CDR3 DNA sequence: TGTGCCAGCAGTGAAGGGCAGGGAATGGCCTACGAGCAGTACTTC.

V is TRBV4-1 and J is TRBJ2-7; D uncertain. Germline CDR1 and CDR2: MGHRA and YSYEKL. The CDR3 sequence is 14 residues long. V shed 0 bases and J shed 2 bases, with 8 bases lying between them. CDR3 amino acids: CASSQEHGPYEQYF. The CDR3 coding sequence is TGCGCCAGCAGCCAAGAACATGGACCCTACGAGCAGTACTTC.

The table lists this clonotype with many counts. The genes are TRBV6-1 and TRBJ2-7; D assignment may be TRBD1 or TRBD2 (6 bases each). The CDR3 loop spans 15 amino acids. CDR1 and CDR2 (germline): MNHNS, SASEGT. The ends were cut back, 6 bases at V and 1 base at J, with 16 bases in the middle. The CDR3 spells CASSIEGGLSYEQYF. Here the CDR3 DNA reads TGTGCCAGCAGCATCGAGGGGGGTCTATCCTACGAGCAGTACTTC.

The chain uses TRBV3-1 and TRBJ2-2; no reliable D call. Trimming left V 1 base short and J 0 bases short, with 0 bases between. The CDR3 spans 13 residues. Germline V lookup: CDR1 LGHDT, CDR2 YNNKEL (reference sequence). The CDR3 loop reads CASSQANTGELFF. CDR3 nucleotide sequence: TGTGCCAGCAGCCAAGCGAACACCGGGGAGCTGTTTTTT.

This clonotype appeared a single time. V gene TRBV20-1 combines with J gene TRBJ2-3, with D perhaps TRBD1 (6 bases). The CDR3 loop spans 15 amino acids. From germline, CDR1 is DFQATT and CDR2 SNEGSKA (reference sequence). Deletions cut 6 bases from V and 5 bases from J, with 21 bases between. The CDR3 coding sequence is TGCAGTGCCGTCCTGGGGGCGCCAGAGCTAGATACGCAGTATTTT. Its protein product is CSAVLGAPELDTQYF.